This T cell receptor (beta chain) was captured in a study of long-term antiretroviral therapy in people with HIV. Germline V gives CDR1 SGHVS, CDR2 FNYEAQ. V was clipped by 5 bases and J by 7 bases; unmatched bases: 3. The CDR3 extends over 12 amino acids. Study-level results: The study lacked data on ART adherence, viral resistance or therapy changes.

It was version v3.0 of the immunoSEQ assay that was run at survey level. Libraries were prepared by immunoSEQ multiplex PCR; TCRdb keeps only in-frame clonotypes and omits some of them. Among some 23,000 clones listed, around 80% were seen once. This clone has a handful of counts. Its antigen is unknown. Material: unsorted PBMCs, obtained 1.2 years after starting antiretroviral therapy. This TCR came from a woman aged 40-49 years with HIV. The chain joins TRBV7-6 to TRBJ1-2; 8 nucleotides line up with TRBD1. CDR3 nucleotides: TGTGCCAGCAGCCGACAGGGGTCTGGCTACACCTTC. Its protein is CASSRQGSGYTF. Full variable domain (missing parts from reference TRBV7-6 and TRBJ1-2): GAGVSQSPRYKVTKRGQDVALRCDPISGHVSLYWYRQALGQGPEFLTYFNYEAQQDKSGLPNDRFSAERPEGSISTLTIQRTEQRDSAMYRCASSRQGSGYTFGSGTRLTVV.